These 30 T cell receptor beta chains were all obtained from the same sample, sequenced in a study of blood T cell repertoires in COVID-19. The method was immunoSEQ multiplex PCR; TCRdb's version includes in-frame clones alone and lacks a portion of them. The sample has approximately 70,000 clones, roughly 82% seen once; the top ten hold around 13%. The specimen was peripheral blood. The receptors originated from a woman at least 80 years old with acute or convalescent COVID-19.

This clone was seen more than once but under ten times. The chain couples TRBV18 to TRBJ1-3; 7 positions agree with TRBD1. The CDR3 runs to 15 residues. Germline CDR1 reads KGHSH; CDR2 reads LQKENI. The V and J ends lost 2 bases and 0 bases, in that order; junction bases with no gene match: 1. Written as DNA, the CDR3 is TGTGCCAGCTCACCAGGGACAGTCTCTGGAAACACCATATATTTT. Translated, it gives CASSPGTVSGNTIYF.

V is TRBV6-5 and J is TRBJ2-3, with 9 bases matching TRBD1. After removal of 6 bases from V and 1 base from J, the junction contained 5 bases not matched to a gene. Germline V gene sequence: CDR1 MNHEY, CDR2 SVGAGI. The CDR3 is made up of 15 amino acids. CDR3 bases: TGTGCCAGCAGGGACAGGGGCGGGGGCACAGATACGCAGTATTTT. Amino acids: CASRDRGGGTDTQYF.

For the CDR3, the DNA is TGTGCCAGCAGCGCCCGGACAGCAAGCTCCTATAATTCACCCCTCCACTTT. Protein product: CASSARTASSYNSPLHF. The V call is TRBV2, the J call TRBJ1-6; tentative D call: TRBD1 (6 bases). This CDR3 contains 17 residues. Germline values: CDR1 SNHLY, CDR2 FYNNEI. Trimming took 6 bases from V and 0 from J, leaving 15 bases between them.

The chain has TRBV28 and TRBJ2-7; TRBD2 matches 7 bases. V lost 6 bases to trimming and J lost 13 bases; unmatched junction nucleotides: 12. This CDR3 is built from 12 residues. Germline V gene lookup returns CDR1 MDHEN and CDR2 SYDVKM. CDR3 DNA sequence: TGTGCCAGCAGCCGCCCAGCGGGGCTCGGTTACTTC. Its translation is CASSRPAGLGYF.

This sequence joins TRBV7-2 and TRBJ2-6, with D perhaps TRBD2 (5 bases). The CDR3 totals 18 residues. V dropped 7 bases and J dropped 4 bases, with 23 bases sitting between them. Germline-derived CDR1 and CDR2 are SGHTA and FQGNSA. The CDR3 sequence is CASTPRGAGAGGANVLTF. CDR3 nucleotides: TGTGCCAGCACCCCCCGGGGAGCCGGAGCCGGGGGGGCCAACGTCCTGACTTTC.

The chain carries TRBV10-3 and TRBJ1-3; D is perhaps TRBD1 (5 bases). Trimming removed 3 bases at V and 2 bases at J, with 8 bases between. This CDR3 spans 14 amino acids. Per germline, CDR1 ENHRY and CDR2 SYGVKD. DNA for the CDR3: TGTGCCATCAGTGACGGGGGAACTGGAAACACCATATATTTT. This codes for CAISDGGTGNTIYF.

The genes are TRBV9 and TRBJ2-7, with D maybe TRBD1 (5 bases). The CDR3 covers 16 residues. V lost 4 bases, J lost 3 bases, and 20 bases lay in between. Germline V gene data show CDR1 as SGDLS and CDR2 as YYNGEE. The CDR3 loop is CASSHGRQIVGYEQYF. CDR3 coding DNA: TGTGCCAGCAGCCACGGTCGACAGATAGTAGGCTACGAGCAGTACTTC.

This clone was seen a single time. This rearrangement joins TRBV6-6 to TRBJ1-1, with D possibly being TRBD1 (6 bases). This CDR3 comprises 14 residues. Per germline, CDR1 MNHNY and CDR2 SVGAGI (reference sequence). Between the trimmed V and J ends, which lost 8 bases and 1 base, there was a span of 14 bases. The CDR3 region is CASSGGPKNTEAFF. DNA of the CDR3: TGTGCCAGCTCGGGGGGGCCGAAGAACACTGAAGCTTTCTTT.

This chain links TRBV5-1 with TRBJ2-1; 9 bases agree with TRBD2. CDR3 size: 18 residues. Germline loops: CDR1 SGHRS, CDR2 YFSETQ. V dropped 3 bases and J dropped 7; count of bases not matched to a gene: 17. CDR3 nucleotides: TGCGCCAGCAGCTACACTCTAGCGGGACACGATTGGGGGAATGAGCAGTTCTTC. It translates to CASSYTLAGHDWGNEQFF.

In DNA form, the CDR3 reads TGTGCCAGCAGCCCGTCTGGGACTAGCGGGAGTCGGAATGAGCAGTTCTTC. It encodes CASSPSGTSGSRNEQFF. The chain couples TRBV3-1 (or the pseudogene TRBV3-2) to TRBJ2-1; 14 nucleotides agree with TRBD2. V lost 4 bases, J lost 7 bases, and 9 bases stayed unmatched. Germline V gene data show CDR1 as LGHDT and CDR2 as YNNKEL (reference sequence). The CDR3 covers 17 residues.

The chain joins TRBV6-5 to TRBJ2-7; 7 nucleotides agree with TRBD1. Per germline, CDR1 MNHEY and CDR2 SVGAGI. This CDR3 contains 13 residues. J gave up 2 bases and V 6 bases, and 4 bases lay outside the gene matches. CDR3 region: CASSRGQPYEQYF. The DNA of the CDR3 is TGTGCCAGCAGCCGGGGACAGCCCTACGAGCAGTACTTC.

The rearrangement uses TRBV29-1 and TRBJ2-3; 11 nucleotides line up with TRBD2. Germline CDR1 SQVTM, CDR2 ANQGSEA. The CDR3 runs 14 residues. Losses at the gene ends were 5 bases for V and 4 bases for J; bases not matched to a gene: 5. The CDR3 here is CSVFSGRASDTQYF. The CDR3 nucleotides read TGCAGCGTTTTTAGCGGGAGGGCATCAGATACGCAGTATTTT.

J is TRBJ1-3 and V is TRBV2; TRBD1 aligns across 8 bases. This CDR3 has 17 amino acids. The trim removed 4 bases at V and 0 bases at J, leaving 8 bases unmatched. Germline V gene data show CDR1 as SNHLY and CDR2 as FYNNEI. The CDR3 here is CASSVDRDPFSGNTIYF. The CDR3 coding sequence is TGTGCCAGCAGTGTGGACAGGGATCCCTTCTCTGGAAACACCATATATTTT.

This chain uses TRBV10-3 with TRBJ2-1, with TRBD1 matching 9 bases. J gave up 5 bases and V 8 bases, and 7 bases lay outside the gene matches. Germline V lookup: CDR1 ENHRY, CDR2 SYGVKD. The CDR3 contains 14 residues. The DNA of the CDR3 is TGTGCCATCTACCCAGGACAGGGGAACAATGAGCAGTTCTTC. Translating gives CAIYPGQGNNEQFF.

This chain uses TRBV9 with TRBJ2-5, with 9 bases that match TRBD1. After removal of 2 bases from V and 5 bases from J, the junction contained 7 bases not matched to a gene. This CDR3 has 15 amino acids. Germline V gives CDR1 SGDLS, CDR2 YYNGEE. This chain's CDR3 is CASSVGDRDMETQYF. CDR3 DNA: TGTGCCAGCAGCGTCGGGGACAGGGATATGGAGACCCAGTACTTC.

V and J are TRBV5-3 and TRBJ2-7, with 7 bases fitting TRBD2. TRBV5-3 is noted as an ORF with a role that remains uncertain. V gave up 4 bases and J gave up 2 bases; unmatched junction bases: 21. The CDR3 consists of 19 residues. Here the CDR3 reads CARSPCSVTRAGATYEQYF. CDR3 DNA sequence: TGTGCCAGAAGCCCCTGTTCGGTCACTAGGGCGGGAGCCACCTACGAGCAGTACTTC.

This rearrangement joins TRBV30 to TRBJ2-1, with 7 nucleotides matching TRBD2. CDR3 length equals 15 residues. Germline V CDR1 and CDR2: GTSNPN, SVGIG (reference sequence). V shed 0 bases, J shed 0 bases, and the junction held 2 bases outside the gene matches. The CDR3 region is CAWSVPSGSYNEQFF. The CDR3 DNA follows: TGTGCCTGGAGTGTACCTAGCGGCTCCTACAATGAGCAGTTCTTC.

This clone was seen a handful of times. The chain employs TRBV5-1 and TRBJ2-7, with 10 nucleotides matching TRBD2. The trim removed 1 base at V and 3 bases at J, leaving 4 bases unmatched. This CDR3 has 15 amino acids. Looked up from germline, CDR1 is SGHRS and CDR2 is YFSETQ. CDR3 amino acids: CASSLTPSGSYEQYF. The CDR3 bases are TGCGCCAGCAGCTTGACGCCTAGCGGGAGCTACGAGCAGTACTTC.

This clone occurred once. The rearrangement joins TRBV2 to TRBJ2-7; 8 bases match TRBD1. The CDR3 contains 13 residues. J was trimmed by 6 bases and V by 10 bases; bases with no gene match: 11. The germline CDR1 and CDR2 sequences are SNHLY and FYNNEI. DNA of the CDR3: TGTGCCACTCTCGGACAGGGCAGCCTCGAGCAGTACTTC. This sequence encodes CATLGQGSLEQYF.

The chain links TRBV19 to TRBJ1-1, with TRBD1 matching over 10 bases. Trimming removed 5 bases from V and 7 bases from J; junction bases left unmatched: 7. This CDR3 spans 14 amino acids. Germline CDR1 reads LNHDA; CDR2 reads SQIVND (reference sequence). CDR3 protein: CASSHRRDRGEAFF. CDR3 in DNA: TGTGCCAGTAGTCACCGGAGGGACAGGGGTGAAGCTTTCTTT.

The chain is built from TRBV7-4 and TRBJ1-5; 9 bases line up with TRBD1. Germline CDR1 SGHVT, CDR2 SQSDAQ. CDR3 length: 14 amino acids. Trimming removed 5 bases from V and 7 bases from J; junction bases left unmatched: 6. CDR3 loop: CASSAYRGRQPQHF. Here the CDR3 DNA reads TGTGCCAGCAGCGCATACAGGGGGCGACAGCCCCAGCATTTT.

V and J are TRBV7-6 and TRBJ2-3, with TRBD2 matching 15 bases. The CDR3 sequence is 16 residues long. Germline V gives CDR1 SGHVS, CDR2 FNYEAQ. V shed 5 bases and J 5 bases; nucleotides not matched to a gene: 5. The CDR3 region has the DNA TGTGCCAGCAGCCTGGGACTAGCGGGAGGACGAGATACGCAGTATTTT. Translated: CASSLGLAGGRDTQYF.

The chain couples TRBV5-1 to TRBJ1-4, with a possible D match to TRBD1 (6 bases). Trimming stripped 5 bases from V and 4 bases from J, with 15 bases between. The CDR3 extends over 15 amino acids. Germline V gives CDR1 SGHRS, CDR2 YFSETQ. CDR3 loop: CASRDSSSSNEKLFF. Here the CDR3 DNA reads TGCGCCAGCAGGGACAGCTCAAGCAGTAATGAAAAACTGTTTTTT. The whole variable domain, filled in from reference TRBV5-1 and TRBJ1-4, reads KAGVTQTPRYLIKTRGQQVTLSCSPISGHRSVSWYQQTPGQGLQFLFEYFSETQRNKGNFPGRFSGRQFSNSRSEMNVSTLELGDSALYLCASRDSSSSNEKLFFGSGTQLSVL.

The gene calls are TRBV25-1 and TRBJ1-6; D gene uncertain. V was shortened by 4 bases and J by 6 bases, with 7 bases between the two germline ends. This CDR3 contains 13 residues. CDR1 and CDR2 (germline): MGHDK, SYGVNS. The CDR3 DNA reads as TGTGCCAGCAGTGGTTACAGTAATTCACCCCTCCACTTT. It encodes CASSGYSNSPLHF.

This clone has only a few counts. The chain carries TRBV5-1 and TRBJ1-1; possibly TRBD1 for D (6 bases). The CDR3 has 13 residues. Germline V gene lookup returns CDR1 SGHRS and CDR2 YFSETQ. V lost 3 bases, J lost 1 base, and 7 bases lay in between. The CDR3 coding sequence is TGCGCCAGCAGCTCGGGACAGAACACTGAAGCTTTCTTT. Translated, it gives CASSSGQNTEAFF.

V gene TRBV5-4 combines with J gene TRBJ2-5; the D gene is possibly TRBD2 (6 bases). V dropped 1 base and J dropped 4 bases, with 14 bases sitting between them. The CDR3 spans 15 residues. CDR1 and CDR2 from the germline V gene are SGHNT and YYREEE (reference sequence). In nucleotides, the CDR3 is TGTGCCAGCAGCTTGATTGGGGGAGGAGGAGAGACCCAGTACTTC. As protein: CASSLIGGGGETQYF.

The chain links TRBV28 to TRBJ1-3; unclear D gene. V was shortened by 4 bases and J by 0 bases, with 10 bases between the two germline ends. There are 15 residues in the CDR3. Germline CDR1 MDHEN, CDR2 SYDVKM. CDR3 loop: CASSSSGGSGNTIYF. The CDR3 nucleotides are TGTGCCAGCAGTTCCAGCGGTGGCTCTGGAAACACCATATATTTT.

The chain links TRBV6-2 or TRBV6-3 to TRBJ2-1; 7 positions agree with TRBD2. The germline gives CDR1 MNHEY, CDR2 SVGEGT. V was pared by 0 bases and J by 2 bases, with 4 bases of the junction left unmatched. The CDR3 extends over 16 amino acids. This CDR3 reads CASSYSLRGAYNEQFF. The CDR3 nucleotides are TGTGCCAGCAGTTACTCGCTCCGGGGGGCCTACAATGAGCAGTTCTTC.

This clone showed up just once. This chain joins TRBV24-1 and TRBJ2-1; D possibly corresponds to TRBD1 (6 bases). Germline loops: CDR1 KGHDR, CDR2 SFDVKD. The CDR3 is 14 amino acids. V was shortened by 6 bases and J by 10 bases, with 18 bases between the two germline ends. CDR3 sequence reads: CATSKPGQLREQFF. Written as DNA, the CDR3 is TGTGCCACCAGTAAGCCGGGACAACTCAGGGAGCAGTTCTTC.

The DNA for the CDR3 is TGTGCCTGGAGTGACGGTGACAGGGGGAATCGTGAAGCTTTCTTT. Translating gives CAWSDGDRGNREAFF. V usage is TRBV30 and J usage is TRBJ1-1, with 9 bases matching TRBD1. Germline V gene data show CDR1 as GTSNPN and CDR2 as SVGIG (reference sequence). CDR3 length: 15 amino acids. With 1 base clipped from V and 7 bases from J, the junction kept 10 bases outside the gene matches.